This is a list of T cell receptor beta chains from one sample in a study of vaccination effects on CD4 cells after COVID-19. No cognate antigen is known for these TCRs. The data were produced by immunoSEQ multiplex PCR, yet TCRdb's version contains in-frame clones alone and is incomplete. The sample includes approximately 40,000 clones, around 78% of them seen just once. Sequenced here: CD4+ T cells from PBMCs cultured with a peptide pool, sampled before COVID-19 vaccination. The receptors stem from a human donor who had a prior SARS-CoV-2 infection. CDR3s include the opening cysteine and the closing phenylalanine or tryptophan. The order of the fields is CDR3 DNA, CDR3 protein, V gene, D gene, J gene, clone size. A D gene is named only where the DNA matches it firmly. A row's size may be missing; if present it is once, few, many or a size class.

TGTGCCAGCAGCTGGTTGGGACACGTAGCCTACGAGCAGTACTTC,CASSWLGHVAYEQYF,TRBV7-2,-,TRBJ2-7,few
TGTGCCAGCAGCTTAGGGGTTCGGGTCTACGAGCAGTACTTC,CASSLGVRVYEQYF,TRBV11-2,-,TRBJ2-7,-
TGTGCCTCAGCTAGGGGCCGCGAGACCCAGTACTTC,CASARGRETQYF,TRBV7-9,-,TRBJ2-5,-
TGTGCCAGCAGCTTAGTACAGGGATTACTCTCTGGGGCCAACGTCCTGACTTTC,CASSLVQGLLSGANVLTF,TRBV7-9,-,TRBJ2-6,-
TGTGCCAGCAGCTCCCGGGGACAGAACTATGGCTACACCTTC,CASSSRGQNYGYTF,TRBV5-4,TRBD1,TRBJ1-2,-
TGTGCCAGCAGACAGACTAACACAGATACGCAGTATTTT,CASRQTNTDTQYF,TRBV13,-,TRBJ2-3,few
TGTGCCAGCAGCTCTGCCCTGCGGAGGGCCGGGGACAATGAGCAGTTCTTC,CASSSALRRAGDNEQFF,TRBV5-4,-,TRBJ2-1,-
TGTGCCAGCTACCCAGGGGGTCTTCACACTGAAGCTTTCTTT,CASYPGGLHTEAFF,TRBV28,TRBD1,TRBJ1-1,few
TGTGCCAGCAGTGAAGTGGCAGGGTCAAATCAGCCCCAGCATTTT,CASSEVAGSNQPQHF,TRBV6-1,-,TRBJ1-5,few
TGTGCCAGCAGCGTCGGGACAGCCCAAGAGACCCAGTACTTC,CASSVGTAQETQYF,TRBV9,TRBD1,TRBJ2-5,few
TGTGCCACAGCCTGGGCGCCGGCCGGGGAGCTGTTTTTT,CATAWAPAGELFF,TRBV2,-,TRBJ2-2,few
TGTGCCAGCAGTTACTCGACTAGCGGGAGGCCAGAGACCCAGTACTTC,CASSYSTSGRPETQYF,TRBV6-2/TRBV6-3,TRBD2,TRBJ2-5,once
TGTGCCAGTAGTCTGAGGGGGGGTGAAGGAGGCTACACCTTC,CASSLRGGEGGYTF,TRBV19,-,TRBJ1-2,-
TGTGCCAGCAGTTTATCCGCTAGCAATCAGCCCCAGCATTTT,CASSLSASNQPQHF,TRBV28,-,TRBJ1-5,-
TGCGCCAGCAGCCCGCTAGCGGGGACATCCTACGAGCAGTACTTC,CASSPLAGTSYEQYF,TRBV5-1,TRBD2,TRBJ2-7,few
TGCAGCGTTGAGGGGGGGCGGACTGAAGCTTTCTTT,CSVEGGRTEAFF,TRBV29-1,-,TRBJ1-1,-
TGTGCCACCAGTGATTTCGTGGATGACAGGGGTGGCACAGATACGCAGTATTTT,CATSDFVDDRGGTDTQYF,TRBV24-1,TRBD1,TRBJ2-3,-
TGTGCCACCAGTGATTTGCAGGCAGGTAAAGAGACCCAGTACTTC,CATSDLQAGKETQYF,TRBV24-1,-,TRBJ2-5,few
TGCGCCAGCACGGACAGGGGGCCCAAGGGGGCTTTCTTT,CASTDRGPKGAFF,TRBV10-2,TRBD1,TRBJ1-1,-
TGTGCCAGCAGTAGGGATTCGGGGTCTTACGAGCAGTACTTC,CASSRDSGSYEQYF,TRBV6-2/TRBV6-3,-,TRBJ2-7,-
TGTGCCAGCAGCTTAGGACTAGCGGGAGTAATCAATGAGCAGTTCTTC,CASSLGLAGVINEQFF,TRBV11-2,TRBD2,TRBJ2-1,-
TGTGCCAGCAGAGATCAGATGTGGGAGACCCAGTACTTC,CASRDQMWETQYF,TRBV6-5,-,TRBJ2-5,-
TGCACCAGCAGACCAAGGGGACTACACAAGACCTACAATGAGCAGTTCTTC,CTSRPRGLHKTYNEQFF,TRBV1,-,TRBJ2-1,few
TGTGCCAGCAGCTCCATAGGGGGGTACAATGAGCAGTTCTTC,CASSSIGGYNEQFF,TRBV5-4,-,TRBJ2-1,-
TGTGCCAGCAGTGAAGGTTATGGCAATCAGCCCCAGCATTTT,CASSEGYGNQPQHF,TRBV6-1,-,TRBJ1-5,-
TGTGCCAGCAGCCAAGTTTGGGGGGAGTGGGAAGATACGCAGTATTTT,CASSQVWGEWEDTQYF,TRBV3-1/TRBV3-2,-,TRBJ2-3,-
TGTGCCAGCAGCTCAACCCAATCTGGAAACACCATATATTTT,CASSSTQSGNTIYF,TRBV11-2,-,TRBJ1-3,few
TGTGCCAGCAGTGAACCAGGGGAACTCTCCTTGGGGGGCTACACCTTC,CASSEPGELSLGGYTF,TRBV6-1,-,TRBJ1-2,few
TGTGCCAGCAGCAAAGGTGATGAACAGACCCAGTACTTC,CASSKGDEQTQYF,TRBV21-1,-,TRBJ2-5,-
TGCGCCAGCAGCCACCCATTCTCTCTAGAGCGGGAGACCCAGTACTTC,CASSHPFSLERETQYF,TRBV4-1,-,TRBJ2-5,-
TGCGCCAGCAGCTTGACTGGGGTCCGGGATACGCAGTATTTT,CASSLTGVRDTQYF,TRBV5-1,-,TRBJ2-3,-